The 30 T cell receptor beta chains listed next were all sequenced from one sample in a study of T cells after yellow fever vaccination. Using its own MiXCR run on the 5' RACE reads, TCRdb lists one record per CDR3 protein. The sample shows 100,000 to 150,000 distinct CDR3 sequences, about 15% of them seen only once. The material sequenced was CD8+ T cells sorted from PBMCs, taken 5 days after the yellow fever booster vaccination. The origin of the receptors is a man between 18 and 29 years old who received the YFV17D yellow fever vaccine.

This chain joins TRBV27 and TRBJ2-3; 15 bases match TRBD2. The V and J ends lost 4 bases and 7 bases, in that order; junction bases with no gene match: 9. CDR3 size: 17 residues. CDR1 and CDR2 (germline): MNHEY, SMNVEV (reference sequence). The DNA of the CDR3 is TGTGCCAGCAGTTCCCCTTGGACTAGCGGGGGGGGTTATACGCAGTATTTT. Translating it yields CASSSPWTSGGGYTQYF.

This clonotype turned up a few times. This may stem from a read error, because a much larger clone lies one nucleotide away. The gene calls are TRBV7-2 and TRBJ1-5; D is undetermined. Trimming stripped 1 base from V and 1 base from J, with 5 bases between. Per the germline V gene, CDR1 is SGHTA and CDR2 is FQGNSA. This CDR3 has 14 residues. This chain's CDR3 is CASSLEDSNQPQHF. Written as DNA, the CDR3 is TGTGCCAGCAGCTTAGAGGACAGCAATCAGCCCCAGCATTTT.

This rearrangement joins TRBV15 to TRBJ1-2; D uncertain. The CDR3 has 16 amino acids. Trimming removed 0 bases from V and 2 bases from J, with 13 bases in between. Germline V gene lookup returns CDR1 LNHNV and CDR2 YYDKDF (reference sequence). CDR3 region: CATSRDSSRANYGYTF. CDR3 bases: TGTGCCACCAGCAGAGATTCATCGAGAGCCAACTATGGCTACACCTTC.

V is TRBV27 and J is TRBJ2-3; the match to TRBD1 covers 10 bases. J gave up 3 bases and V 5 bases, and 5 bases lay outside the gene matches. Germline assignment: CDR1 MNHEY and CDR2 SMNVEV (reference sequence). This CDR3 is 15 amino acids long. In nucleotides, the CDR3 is TGTGCCAGCAGTCGCAGGGACAGGGGTACAGATACGCAGTATTTT. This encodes CASSRRDRGTDTQYF.

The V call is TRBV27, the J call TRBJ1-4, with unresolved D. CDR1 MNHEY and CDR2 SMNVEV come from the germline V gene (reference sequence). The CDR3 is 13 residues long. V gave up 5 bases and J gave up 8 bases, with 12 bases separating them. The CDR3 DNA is TGTGCCAGCAGTCTCCGCTTCCGGGAAAAACTGTTTTTT. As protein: CASSLRFREKLFF.

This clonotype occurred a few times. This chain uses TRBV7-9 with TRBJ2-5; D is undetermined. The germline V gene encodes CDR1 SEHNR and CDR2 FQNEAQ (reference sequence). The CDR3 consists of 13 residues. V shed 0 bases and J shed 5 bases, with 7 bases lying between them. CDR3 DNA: TGTGCCAGCAGCTTAGCAGACGGGGAGACCCAGTACTTC. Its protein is CASSLADGETQYF. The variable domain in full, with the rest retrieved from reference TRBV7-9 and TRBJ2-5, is DTGVSQNPRHKITKRGQNVTFRCDPISEHNRLYWYRQTLGQGPEFLTYFQNEAQLEKSRLLSDRFSAERPKGSFSTLEIQRTEQGDSAMYLCASSLADGETQYFGPGTRLLVL.

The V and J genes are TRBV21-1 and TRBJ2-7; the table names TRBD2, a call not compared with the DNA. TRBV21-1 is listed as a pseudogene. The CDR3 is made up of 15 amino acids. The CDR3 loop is CASSKGGTFQYEQYV. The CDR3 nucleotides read TGTGCCAGCAGCAAAGGTGGGACTTTTCAGTACGAGCAGTACGTC.

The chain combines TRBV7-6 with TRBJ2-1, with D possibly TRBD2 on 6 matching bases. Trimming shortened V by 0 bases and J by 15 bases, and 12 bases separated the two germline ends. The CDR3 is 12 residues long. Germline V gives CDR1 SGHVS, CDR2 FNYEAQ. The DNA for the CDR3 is TGTGCCAGCAGCTTAGCGACTAGACGCTTGTTCTTC. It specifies CASSLATRRLFF.

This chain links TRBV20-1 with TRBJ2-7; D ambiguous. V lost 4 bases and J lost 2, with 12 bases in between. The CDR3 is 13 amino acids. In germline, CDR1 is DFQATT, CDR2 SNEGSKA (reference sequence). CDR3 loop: CSATRRSAYEQYF. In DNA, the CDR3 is TGCAGTGCTACCAGACGCAGCGCCTACGAGCAGTACTTC.

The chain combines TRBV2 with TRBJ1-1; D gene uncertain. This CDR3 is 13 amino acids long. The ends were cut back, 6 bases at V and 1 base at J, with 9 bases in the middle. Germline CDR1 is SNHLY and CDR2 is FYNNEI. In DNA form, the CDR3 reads TGTGCCAGCAGCCAATGGGGGAACACTGAAGCTTTCTTT. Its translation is CASSQWGNTEAFF.

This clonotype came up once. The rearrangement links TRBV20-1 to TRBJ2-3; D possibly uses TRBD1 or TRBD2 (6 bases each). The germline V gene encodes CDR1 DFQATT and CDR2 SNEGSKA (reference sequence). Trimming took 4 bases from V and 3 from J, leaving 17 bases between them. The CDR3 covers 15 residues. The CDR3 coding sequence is TGCAGTGCTAATGGGGGGCCGAGTGGGACAGATACGCAGTATTTT. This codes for CSANGGPSGTDTQYF.

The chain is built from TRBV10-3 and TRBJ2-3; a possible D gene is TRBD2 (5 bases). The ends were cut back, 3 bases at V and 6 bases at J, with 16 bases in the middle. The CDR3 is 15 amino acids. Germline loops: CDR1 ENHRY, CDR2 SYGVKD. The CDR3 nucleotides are TGTGCCATCAGTGACCCCCCTGAGGGTAAGGATACGCAGTATTTT. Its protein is CAISDPPEGKDTQYF.

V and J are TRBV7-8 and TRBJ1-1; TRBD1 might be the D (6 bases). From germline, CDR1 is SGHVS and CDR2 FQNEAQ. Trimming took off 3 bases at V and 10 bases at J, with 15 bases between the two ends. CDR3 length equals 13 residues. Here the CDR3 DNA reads TGTGCCAGCAGCTTTTTGGTCAAGGGGGGAGCTTTCTTT. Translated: CASSFLVKGGAFF.

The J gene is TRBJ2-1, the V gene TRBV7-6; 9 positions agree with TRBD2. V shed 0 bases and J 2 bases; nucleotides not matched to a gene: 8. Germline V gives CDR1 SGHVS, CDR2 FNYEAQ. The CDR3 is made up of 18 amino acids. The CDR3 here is CASSLAGGPSGAYNEQFF. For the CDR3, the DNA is TGTGCCAGCAGCTTAGCCGGGGGTCCTAGCGGGGCCTACAATGAGCAGTTCTTC.

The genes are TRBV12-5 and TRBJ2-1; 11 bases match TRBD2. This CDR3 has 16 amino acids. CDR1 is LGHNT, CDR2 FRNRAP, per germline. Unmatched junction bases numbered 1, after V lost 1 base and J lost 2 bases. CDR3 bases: TGTGCTAGTGGTTTGGCGGGACTAGCGGCCTACAATGAGCAGTTCTTC. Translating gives CASGLAGLAAYNEQFF.

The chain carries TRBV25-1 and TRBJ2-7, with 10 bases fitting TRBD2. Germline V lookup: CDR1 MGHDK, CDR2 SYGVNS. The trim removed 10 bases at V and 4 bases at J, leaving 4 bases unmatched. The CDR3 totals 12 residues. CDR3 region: CATETSGYEQYF. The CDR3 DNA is TGTGCCACCGAGACTAGCGGGTACGAGCAGTACTTC.

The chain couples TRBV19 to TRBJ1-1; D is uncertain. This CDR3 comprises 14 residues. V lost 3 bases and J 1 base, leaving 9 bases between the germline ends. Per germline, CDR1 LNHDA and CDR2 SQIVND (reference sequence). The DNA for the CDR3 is TGTGCCAGTAGTATGATCGACGGGAACACTGAAGCTTTCTTT. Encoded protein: CASSMIDGNTEAFF.

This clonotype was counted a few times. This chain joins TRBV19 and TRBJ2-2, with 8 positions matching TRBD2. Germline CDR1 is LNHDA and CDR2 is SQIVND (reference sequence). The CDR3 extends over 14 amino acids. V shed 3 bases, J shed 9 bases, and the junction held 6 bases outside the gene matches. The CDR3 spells CASSISGGLRELFF. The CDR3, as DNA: TGTGCCAGTAGTATCTCGGGAGGGCTCCGGGAGCTGTTTTTT.

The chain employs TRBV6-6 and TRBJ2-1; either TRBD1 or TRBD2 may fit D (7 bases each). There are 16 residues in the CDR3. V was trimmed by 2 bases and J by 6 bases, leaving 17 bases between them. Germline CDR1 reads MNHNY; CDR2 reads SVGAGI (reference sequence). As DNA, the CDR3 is TGTGCCAGCAGTTACCTTATGACAGGGAGGGCCAATGAGCAGTTCTTC. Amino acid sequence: CASSYLMTGRANEQFF.

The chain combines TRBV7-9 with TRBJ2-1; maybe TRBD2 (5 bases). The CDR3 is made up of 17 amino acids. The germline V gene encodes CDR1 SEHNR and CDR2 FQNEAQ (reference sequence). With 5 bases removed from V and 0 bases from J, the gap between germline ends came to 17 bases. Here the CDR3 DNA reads TGTGCCAGCAGCCCCAGCCCGAGGGCGAGCTCCTACAATGAGCAGTTCTTC. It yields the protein CASSPSPRASSYNEQFF.

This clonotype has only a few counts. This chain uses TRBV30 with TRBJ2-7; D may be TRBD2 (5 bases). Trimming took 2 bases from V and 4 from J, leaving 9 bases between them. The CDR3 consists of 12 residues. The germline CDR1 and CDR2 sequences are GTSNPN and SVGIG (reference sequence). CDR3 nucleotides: TGTGCCTGGAGTCCTGGACTTTACGAGCAGTACTTC. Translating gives CAWSPGLYEQYF.

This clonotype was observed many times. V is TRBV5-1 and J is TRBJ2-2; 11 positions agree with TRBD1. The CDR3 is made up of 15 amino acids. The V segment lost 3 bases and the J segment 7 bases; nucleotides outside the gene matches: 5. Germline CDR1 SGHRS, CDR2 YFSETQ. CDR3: CASSSDRGRVGELFF. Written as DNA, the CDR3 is TGCGCCAGCAGCTCGGACAGGGGGCGCGTCGGGGAGCTGTTTTTT.

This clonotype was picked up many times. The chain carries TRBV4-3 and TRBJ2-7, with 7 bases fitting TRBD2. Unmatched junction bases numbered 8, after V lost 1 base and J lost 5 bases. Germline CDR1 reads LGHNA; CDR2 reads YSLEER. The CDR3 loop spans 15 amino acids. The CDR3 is CASSQGGRSGDEQYF. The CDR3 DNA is TGCGCCAGCAGCCAAGGGGGGAGGAGCGGGGACGAGCAGTACTTC.

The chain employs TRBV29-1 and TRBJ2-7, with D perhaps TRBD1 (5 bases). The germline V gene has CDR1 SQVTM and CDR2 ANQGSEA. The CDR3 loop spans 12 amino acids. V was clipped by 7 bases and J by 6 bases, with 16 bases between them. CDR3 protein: CSAPGFSGEQYF. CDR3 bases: TGCAGCGCACCAGGGTTCTCGGGCGAGCAGTACTTC.

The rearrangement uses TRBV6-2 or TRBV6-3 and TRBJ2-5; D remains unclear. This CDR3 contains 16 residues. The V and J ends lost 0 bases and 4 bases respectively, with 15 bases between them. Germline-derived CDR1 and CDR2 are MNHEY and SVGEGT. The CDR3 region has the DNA TGTGCCAGCAGTTACTCGCTAAGTAGATCTCCAGAGACCCAGTACTTC. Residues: CASSYSLSRSPETQYF.

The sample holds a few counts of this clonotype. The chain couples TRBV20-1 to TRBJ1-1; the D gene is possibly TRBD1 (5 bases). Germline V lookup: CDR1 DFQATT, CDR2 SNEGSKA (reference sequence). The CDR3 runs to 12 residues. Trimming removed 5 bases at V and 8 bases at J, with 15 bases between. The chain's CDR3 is CSASDSTVEAFF. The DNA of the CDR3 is TGCAGTGCTTCTGACAGTACGGTAGAAGCTTTCTTT.

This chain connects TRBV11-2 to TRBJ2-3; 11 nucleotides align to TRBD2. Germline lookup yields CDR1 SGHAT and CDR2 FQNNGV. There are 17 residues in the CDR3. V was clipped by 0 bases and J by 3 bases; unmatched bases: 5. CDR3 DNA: TGTGCCAGCAGCTTAGATCGGGCTAGCGGGGGGACAGATACGCAGTATTTT. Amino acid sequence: CASSLDRASGGTDTQYF.

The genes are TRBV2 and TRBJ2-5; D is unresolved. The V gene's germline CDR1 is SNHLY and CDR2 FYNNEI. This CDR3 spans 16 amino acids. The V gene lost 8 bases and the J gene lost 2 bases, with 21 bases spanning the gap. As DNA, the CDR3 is TGTGCCAGCCGCACCTTCGACGTTGTATCTCAAGAGACCCAGTACTTC. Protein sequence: CASRTFDVVSQETQYF.

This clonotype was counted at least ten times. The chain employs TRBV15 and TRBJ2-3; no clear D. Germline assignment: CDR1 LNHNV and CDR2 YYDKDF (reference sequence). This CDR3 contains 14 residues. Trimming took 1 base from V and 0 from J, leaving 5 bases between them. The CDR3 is CATSRARSTDTQYF. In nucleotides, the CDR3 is TGTGCCACCAGCAGAGCTCGGAGCACAGATACGCAGTATTTT. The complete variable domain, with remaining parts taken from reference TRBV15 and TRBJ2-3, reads DAMVIQNPRYQVTQFGKPVTLSCSQTLNHNVMYWYQQKSSQAPKLLFHYYDKDFNNEADTPDNFQSRRPNTSFCFLDIRSPGLGDTAMYLCATSRARSTDTQYFGPGTRLTVL.

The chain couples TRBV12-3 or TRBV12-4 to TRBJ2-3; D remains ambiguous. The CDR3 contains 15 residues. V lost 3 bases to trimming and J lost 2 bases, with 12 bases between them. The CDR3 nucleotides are TGTGCCAGCAGTTTTTCCGGGTGGAACACAGATACGCAGTATTTT. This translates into CASSFSGWNTDTQYF.